The 22 T cell receptor beta chains below were found in one sample sequenced in a study of neurological immune-mediated disorders. Time point noted: longitudinal time-point 2. MiXCR, applied by TCRdb to the 5' RACE reads, yields one record per CDR3 protein. The data contain approximately 85,000 distinct CDR3 sequences, less than 15% of them seen just once; the ten biggest clones take up around 5%. Material for sequencing was PBMCs. The receptors stem from a female donor with HTLV-1-associated myelopathy (HAM/TSP).

This clonotype was observed many times. The rearrangement links TRBV25-1 to TRBJ2-1; D not certain. Germline CDR1 MGHDK, CDR2 SYGVNS. Trimming pared 2 bases from V and 5 bases from J, leaving 1 base between. This CDR3 contains 11 residues. The CDR3 region is CASSEDNEQFF. The CDR3 DNA follows: TGTGCCAGCAGTGAAGACAATGAGCAGTTCTTC. Full variable domain (rest looked up from reference TRBV25-1 and TRBJ2-1): EADIYQTPRYLVIGTGKKITLECSQTMGHDKMYWYQQDPGMELHLIHYSYGVNSTEKGDLSSESTVSRIRTEHFPLTLESARPSHTSQYLCASSEDNEQFFGPGTRLTVL.

This clonotype was seen ten or more times. CDR3 DNA sequence: TGTGCCAGCAGTTTATTGGCCGGGACAGGGGAGAACACTGAAGCTTTCTTT. Translating it yields CASSLLAGTGENTEAFF. The chain couples TRBV28 to TRBJ1-1, with 10 bases fitting TRBD1. Unmatched junction bases numbered 6, after V lost 1 base and J lost 1 base. The CDR3 runs to 17 residues. Germline loops: CDR1 MDHEN, CDR2 SYDVKM.

The V and J genes are TRBV6-6 and TRBJ2-6; no reliable D call. Trimming shortened V by 5 bases and J by 1 base, and 3 bases separated the two germline ends. CDR1 is MNHNY, CDR2 SVGAGI, per germline (reference sequence). CDR3 size: 13 residues. In nucleotides, the CDR3 is TGTGCCAGCAGTGGTTCTGGGGCCAACGTCCTGACTTTC. It encodes CASSGSGANVLTF.

In its sample, this clonotype was seen many times. The J gene is TRBJ2-7, the V gene TRBV14; 8 bases match TRBD1. Germline-derived CDR1 and CDR2 are SGHDN and FVKESK. The CDR3 contains 15 residues. Trimming at V came to 3 bases and at J to 6 bases, leaving 10 bases not matched to a gene. The CDR3 here is CASSQRTGLLLEQYF. CDR3 in DNA: TGTGCCAGCAGCCAGAGGACAGGGCTCCTTCTCGAGCAGTACTTC.

This clonotype was seen ten or more times. V is TRBV9 and J is TRBJ2-7; 7 bases match TRBD1. The CDR3 loop spans 15 amino acids. Trimming removed 3 bases from V and 3 bases from J; junction bases left unmatched: 9. Per germline, CDR1 SGDLS and CDR2 YYNGEE. The CDR3 DNA follows: TGTGCCAGCAGCGCCACCGGGACAGCTAACTACGAGCAGTACTTC. This translates into CASSATGTANYEQYF.

This clonotype came up many times. The V call is TRBV5-1, the J call TRBJ2-1; 9 nucleotides align to TRBD1. Germline loops: CDR1 SGHRS, CDR2 YFSETQ. After removal of 4 bases from V and 6 bases from J, the junction contained 8 bases not matched to a gene. The CDR3 spans 15 residues. CDR3 sequence reads: CASSNGQGIGNEQFF. The CDR3 DNA is TGCGCCAGCAGCAACGGACAGGGGATTGGCAATGAGCAGTTCTTC.

At least ten counts were recorded for this clonotype. The chain carries TRBV5-1 and TRBJ2-1; D is perhaps TRBD1 (6 bases). Germline loops: CDR1 SGHRS, CDR2 YFSETQ. The ends were cut back, 2 bases at V and 6 bases at J, with 12 bases in the middle. CDR3 length: 14 amino acids. As DNA, the CDR3 is TGCGCCAGCAGCTTTATGGCAGGGGCCAATGAGCAGTTCTTC. This sequence encodes CASSFMAGANEQFF.

This clonotype was detected many times. The genes are TRBV4-1 and TRBJ2-7; D may match TRBD1 or TRBD2 (5 bases each). V lost 4 bases, J lost 7 bases, and 17 bases lay in between. Germline V gives CDR1 MGHRA, CDR2 YSYEKL. This CDR3 region has 14 residues. CDR3 nucleotide sequence: TGCGCCAGCAGCCGAGGTCCGGGGCTCGGGGAGCAGTACTTC. It specifies CASSRGPGLGEQYF.

This clonotype was picked up many times. The V and J genes are TRBV20-1 and TRBJ2-1, with TRBD2 matching 9 bases. The CDR3 spans 15 residues. Germline V CDR1 and CDR2: DFQATT, SNEGSKA (reference sequence). V lost 4 bases to trimming and J lost 1 base; unmatched junction nucleotides: 5. CDR3 DNA: TGCAGTGCTACTAGCGGGGATACATCCTACAATGAGCAGTTCTTC. Protein product: CSATSGDTSYNEQFF.

This clonotype was detected many times. V and J are TRBV5-1 and TRBJ2-4; 9 nucleotides agree with TRBD1. Germline V gene sequence: CDR1 SGHRS, CDR2 YFSETQ. The CDR3 totals 16 residues. Trimming took 0 bases from V and 0 from J; bases not matched to a gene: 1. The CDR3 here is CASSLGDREAKNIQYF. The CDR3 bases are TGCGCCAGCAGCTTGGGGGACAGGGAAGCCAAAAACATTCAGTACTTC.

There are many counts of this clonotype. This chain uses TRBV6-5 with TRBJ2-2, with D maybe TRBD2 (5 bases). Trimming took 6 bases from V and 10 from J, leaving 24 bases between them. The germline V gene has CDR1 MNHEY and CDR2 SVGAGI. CDR3 length: 16 amino acids. For the CDR3, the DNA is TGTGCCAGCAGCCGACTAATGGGCAGGACCATCGAGGAGCTGTTTTTT. Translated, it gives CASSRLMGRTIEELFF.

This clonotype was observed many times. This chain joins TRBV3-1 and TRBJ2-2; D unresolved. With 7 bases removed from V and 1 base from J, the gap between germline ends came to 7 bases. This CDR3 is 13 amino acids long. In germline, CDR1 is LGHDT, CDR2 YNNKEL (reference sequence). The CDR3 loop reads CASTPRNTGELFF. The CDR3 nucleotides read TGTGCCAGCACCCCGAGGAACACCGGGGAGCTGTTTTTT.

This clonotype was picked up many times. The chain employs TRBV5-6 and TRBJ2-7; D not certain. The CDR3 loop spans 15 amino acids. Germline lookup yields CDR1 SGHDT and CDR2 YYEEEE. With 0 bases removed from V and 2 bases from J, the gap between germline ends came to 12 bases. Here the CDR3 reads CASSLDNSNTYEQYF. CDR3 in DNA: TGTGCCAGCAGCTTGGATAACAGTAACACCTACGAGCAGTACTTC.

This clonotype has ten or more counts. The chain employs TRBV5-6 and TRBJ2-7; the match to TRBD1 covers 8 bases. V lost 4 bases and J lost 0; bases outside the gene matches: 9. The germline gives CDR1 SGHDT, CDR2 YYEEEE. CDR3 length: 16 residues. CDR3 sequence (DNA): TGTGCCAGCAGCGTGGGACAGGCGATGAGCTCCTACGAGCAGTACTTC. Translating it yields CASSVGQAMSSYEQYF. The full variable domain, rest sourced from reference TRBV5-6 and TRBJ2-7, is DAGVTQSPTHLIKTRGQQVTLRCSPKSGHDTVSWYQQALGQGPQFIFQYYEEEERQRGNFPDRFSGHQFPNYSSELNVNALLLGDSALYLCASSVGQAMSSYEQYFGPGTRLTVT.

This clonotype was counted many times. The chain has TRBV6-5 and TRBJ2-1; TRBD2 is a possible D gene (5 bases). V lost 6 bases, J lost 0 bases, and 18 bases lay in between. From germline, CDR1 is MNHEY and CDR2 SVGAGI. The CDR3 totals 17 residues. Written as DNA, the CDR3 is TGTGCCAGCAGGCGAGGGTCTACCGAGGGCTCCTACAATGAGCAGTTCTTC. Amino acids: CASRRGSTEGSYNEQFF.

This clonotype was detected ten times or more. The rearrangement joins TRBV19 to TRBJ1-1; D remains ambiguous. The germline V and J ends were trimmed by 7 bases and 0 bases, with 3 bases remaining between them. The CDR3 totals 11 residues. Germline-derived CDR1 and CDR2 are LNHDA and SQIVND (reference sequence). This chain's CDR3 is CASKVNTEAFF. Written as DNA, the CDR3 is TGTGCCAGTAAGGTGAACACTGAAGCTTTCTTT.

This clonotype was counted a single time. Given a much more abundant clone one base away, this may be a read error. The chain combines TRBV7-2 with TRBJ2-7; 10 bases are a match to TRBD1. CDR1 and CDR2 (germline): SGHTA, FQGNSA. The J segment lost 6 bases and the V segment lost 4 bases, leaving 3 bases of the junction unmatched. The CDR3 has 13 amino acids. The CDR3 protein is CASSWDRGFEQYF. The CDR3 nucleotides are TGTGCCAGCAGCTGGGACAGGGGCTTCGAGCAGTACTTC. The entire variable domain, with the rest obtained from reference TRBV7-2 and TRBJ2-7, is as follows: GAGVSQSPSNKVTEKGKDVELRCDPISGHTALYWYRQSLGQGLEFLIYFQGNSAPDKSGLPSDRFSAERTGGSVSTLTIQRTQQEDSAVYLCASSWDRGFEQYFGPGTRLTVT.

The table lists this clonotype with many counts. The V call is TRBV10-3, the J call TRBJ2-1; 9 bases align to TRBD1. Germline assignment: CDR1 ENHRY and CDR2 SYGVKD. Losses at the gene ends were 6 bases for V and 8 bases for J; bases not matched to a gene: 11. This CDR3 spans 15 amino acids. CDR3 bases: TGTGCCATCAGACTCGACAGGGGGGATAAGGATGAGCAGTTCTTC. It encodes CAIRLDRGDKDEQFF.

At least ten counts were recorded for this clonotype. The chain combines TRBV10-3 with TRBJ2-3, with TRBD2 identical over 11 bases. Losses at the gene ends were 7 bases for V and 0 bases for J; bases not matched to a gene: 12. The CDR3 is made up of 18 amino acids. Germline V lookup: CDR1 ENHRY, CDR2 SYGVKD. The CDR3 nucleotides read TGTGCCATCAAGACCTGGGAGGCTAGCGGGGGGAGCACAGATACGCAGTATTTT. Residues: CAIKTWEASGGSTDTQYF.

Many counts were recorded for this clonotype. The chain joins TRBV29-1 to TRBJ2-1; 8 bases line up with TRBD2. Germline trimming cut 7 bases from V and 4 bases from J; bases unmatched to any gene: 9. CDR3 length: 14 residues. CDR1 and CDR2 from the germline V gene are SQVTM and ANQGSEA. The CDR3 loop is CSAAGTSTYNEQFF. The CDR3 DNA reads as TGCAGCGCCGCCGGGACTAGTACTTACAATGAGCAGTTCTTC.

This clonotype was counted at least ten times. The CDR3 DNA is TGCAGCGTTGCTGCCCATAATCAGCCCCAGCATTTT. Encoded protein: CSVAAHNQPQHF. V is TRBV29-1 and J is TRBJ1-5; D gene ambiguous. The CDR3 runs 12 residues. V was cut by 4 bases and J by 4 bases, with 8 bases left in between. CDR1 is SQVTM, CDR2 ANQGSEA, per germline.

Concerning this clonotype: A read error is possible here, since a much larger clone lies one base away. The CDR3 loop is CANSLNRDRASYEQYF. The CDR3 nucleotides read TGCGCCAACAGCTTGAACCGGGACAGGGCCTCCTACGAGCAGTACTTC. The J gene is TRBJ2-7, the V gene TRBV5-1, with TRBD1 matching over 9 bases. The length of the CDR3 is 16 residues. CDR1 and CDR2 (germline): SGHRS, YFSETQ.